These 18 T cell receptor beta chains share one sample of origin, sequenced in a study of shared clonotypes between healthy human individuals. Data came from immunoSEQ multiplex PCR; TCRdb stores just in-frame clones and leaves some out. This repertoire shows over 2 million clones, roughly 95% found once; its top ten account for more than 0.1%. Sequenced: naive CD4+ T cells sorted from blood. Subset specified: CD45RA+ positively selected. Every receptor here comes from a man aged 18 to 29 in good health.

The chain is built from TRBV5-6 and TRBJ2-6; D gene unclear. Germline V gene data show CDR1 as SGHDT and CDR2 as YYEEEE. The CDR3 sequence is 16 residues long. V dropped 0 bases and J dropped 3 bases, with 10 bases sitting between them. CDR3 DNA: TGTGCCAGCAGCTTGGGCAAGGCGTATGGGGCCAACGTCCTGACTTTC. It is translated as CASSLGKAYGANVLTF.

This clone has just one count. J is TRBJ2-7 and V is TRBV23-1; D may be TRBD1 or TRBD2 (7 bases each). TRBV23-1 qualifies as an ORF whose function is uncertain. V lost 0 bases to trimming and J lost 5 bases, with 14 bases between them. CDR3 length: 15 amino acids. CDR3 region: CASSQSRQGGNEQYF. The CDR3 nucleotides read TGCGCCAGCAGTCAATCGCGGCAGGGGGGGAACGAGCAGTACTTC.

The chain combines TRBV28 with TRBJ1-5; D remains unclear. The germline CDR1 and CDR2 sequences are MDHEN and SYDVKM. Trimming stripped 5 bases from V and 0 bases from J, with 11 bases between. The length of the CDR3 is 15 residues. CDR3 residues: CASSTPDVSNQPQHF. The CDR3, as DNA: TGTGCCAGCAGTACCCCAGATGTTAGCAATCAGCCCCAGCATTTT.

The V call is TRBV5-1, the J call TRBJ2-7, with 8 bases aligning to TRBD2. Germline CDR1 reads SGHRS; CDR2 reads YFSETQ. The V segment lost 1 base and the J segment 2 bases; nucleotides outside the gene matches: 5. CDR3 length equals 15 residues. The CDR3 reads CASSLYDSGAYEQYF. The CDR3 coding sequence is TGCGCCAGCAGCTTGTACGATAGCGGGGCCTACGAGCAGTACTTC.

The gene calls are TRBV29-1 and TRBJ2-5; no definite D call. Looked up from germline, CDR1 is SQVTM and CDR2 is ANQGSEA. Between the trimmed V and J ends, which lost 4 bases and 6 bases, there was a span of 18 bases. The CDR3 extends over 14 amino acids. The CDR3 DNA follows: TGCAGCGTTGTCGTGGAACTACCCTTTAAGACCCAGTACTTC. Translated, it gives CSVVVELPFKTQYF.

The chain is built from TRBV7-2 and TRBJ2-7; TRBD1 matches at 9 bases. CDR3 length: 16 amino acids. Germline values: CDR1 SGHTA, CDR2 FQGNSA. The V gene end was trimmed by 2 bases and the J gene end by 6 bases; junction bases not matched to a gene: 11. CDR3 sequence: CASSLISGTGLGEQYF. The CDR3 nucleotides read TGTGCCAGCAGCTTAATCTCTGGGACAGGGCTGGGCGAGCAGTACTTC.

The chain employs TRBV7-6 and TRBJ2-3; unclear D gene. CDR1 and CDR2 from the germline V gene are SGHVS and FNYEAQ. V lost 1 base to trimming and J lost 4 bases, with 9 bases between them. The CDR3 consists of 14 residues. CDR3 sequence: CASSLGLQPDTQYF. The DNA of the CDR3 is TGTGCCAGCAGCTTAGGATTGCAACCAGATACGCAGTATTTT.

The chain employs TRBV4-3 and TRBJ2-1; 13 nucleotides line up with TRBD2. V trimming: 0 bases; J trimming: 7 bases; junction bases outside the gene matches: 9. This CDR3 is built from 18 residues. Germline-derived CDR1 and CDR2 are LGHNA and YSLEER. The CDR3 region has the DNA TGCGCCAGCAGCCAAGATCTAGCACTAGCGGGAGGGCCTAATGAGCAGTTCTTC. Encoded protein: CASSQDLALAGGPNEQFF.

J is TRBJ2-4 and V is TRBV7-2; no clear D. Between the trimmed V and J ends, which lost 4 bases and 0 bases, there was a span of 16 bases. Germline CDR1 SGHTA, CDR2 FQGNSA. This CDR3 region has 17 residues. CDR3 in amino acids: CASSSRASTLAKNIQYF. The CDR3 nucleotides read TGTGCCAGCAGCTCCCGGGCCTCAACACTAGCCAAAAACATTCAGTACTTC.

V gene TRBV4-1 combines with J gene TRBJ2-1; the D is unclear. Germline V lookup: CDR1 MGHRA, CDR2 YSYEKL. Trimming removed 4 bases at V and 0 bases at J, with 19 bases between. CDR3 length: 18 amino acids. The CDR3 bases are TGCGCCAGCAGCCTTCAGGCGCTCCTAGAAAGCTCCTACAATGAGCAGTTCTTC. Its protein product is CASSLQALLESSYNEQFF.

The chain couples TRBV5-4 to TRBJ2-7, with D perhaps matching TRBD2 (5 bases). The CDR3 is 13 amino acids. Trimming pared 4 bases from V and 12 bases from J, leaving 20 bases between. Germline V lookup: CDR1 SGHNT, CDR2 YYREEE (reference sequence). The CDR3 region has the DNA TGTGCCAGCAGCCTCCCCGGAGGTGGCCGTACGTACTTC. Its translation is CASSLPGGGRTYF.

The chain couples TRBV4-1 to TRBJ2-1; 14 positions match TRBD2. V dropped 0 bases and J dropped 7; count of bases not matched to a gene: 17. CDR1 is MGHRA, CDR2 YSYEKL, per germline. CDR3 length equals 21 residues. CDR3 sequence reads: CASSQDRGLAGGRLGGNEQFF. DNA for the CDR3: TGCGCCAGCAGCCAAGATCGAGGACTAGCGGGGGGCAGGCTGGGCGGGAATGAGCAGTTCTTC.

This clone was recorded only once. The CDR3 nucleotides are TGTGCCAGCAGTGAAGGACCCTACTATGGCTACACCTTC. Amino acids: CASSEGPYYGYTF. The chain has TRBV6-1 and TRBJ1-2; D uncertain. CDR1 and CDR2 from the germline V gene are MNHNS and SASEGT. V was pared by 1 base and J by 3 bases, with 6 bases between. The CDR3 loop spans 13 amino acids.

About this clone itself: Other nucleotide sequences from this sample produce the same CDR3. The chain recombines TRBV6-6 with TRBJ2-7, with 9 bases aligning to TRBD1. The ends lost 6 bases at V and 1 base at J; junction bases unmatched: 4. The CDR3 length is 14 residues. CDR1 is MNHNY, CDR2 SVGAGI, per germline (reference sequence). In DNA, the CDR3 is TGTGCCAGCAGGCTGGGACAGGGATCCTACGAGCAGTACTTC. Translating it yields CASRLGQGSYEQYF.

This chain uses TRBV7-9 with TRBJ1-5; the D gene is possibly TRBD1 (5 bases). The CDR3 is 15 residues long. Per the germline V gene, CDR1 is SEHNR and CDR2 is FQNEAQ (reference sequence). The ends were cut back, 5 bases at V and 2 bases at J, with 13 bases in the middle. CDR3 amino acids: CASSPGVIGNQPQHF. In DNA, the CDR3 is TGTGCCAGCAGCCCGGGGGTCATTGGCAATCAGCCCCAGCATTTT. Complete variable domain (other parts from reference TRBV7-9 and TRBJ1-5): DTGVSQNPRHKITKRGQNVTFRCDPISEHNRLYWYRQTLGQGPEFLTYFQNEAQLEKSRLLSDRFSAERPKGSFSTLEIQRTEQGDSAMYLCASSPGVIGNQPQHFGDGTRLSIL.

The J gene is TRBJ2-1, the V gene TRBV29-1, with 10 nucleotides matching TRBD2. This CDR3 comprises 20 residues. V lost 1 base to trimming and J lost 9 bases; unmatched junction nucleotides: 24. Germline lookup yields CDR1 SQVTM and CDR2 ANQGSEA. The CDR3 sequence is CSVEAVAGASSGSRGGEQFF. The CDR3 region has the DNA TGCAGCGTTGAAGCGGTGGCAGGCGCCTCTAGCGGGAGCCGGGGTGGTGAGCAGTTCTTC.

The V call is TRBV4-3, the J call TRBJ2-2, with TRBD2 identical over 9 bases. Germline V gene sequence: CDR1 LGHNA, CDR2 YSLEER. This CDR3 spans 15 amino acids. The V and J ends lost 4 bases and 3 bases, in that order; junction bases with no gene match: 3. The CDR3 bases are TGCGCCAGCAGCCCCAGACTAGCGGACACCGGGGAGCTGTTTTTT. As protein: CASSPRLADTGELFF.

The CDR3 is CSVGSIGAGTDHEKLFF. The CDR3 DNA reads TGCAGCGTTGGCTCTATAGGAGCCGGGACAGACCATGAAAAACTGTTTTTT. The chain links TRBV29-1 to TRBJ1-4, with 7 bases identical to TRBD1. Germline CDR1 and CDR2: SQVTM and ANQGSEA. V gave up 4 bases and J gave up 6 bases; unmatched junction bases: 17. The CDR3 runs to 17 residues.